One and the same sample provided the 5 T cell receptor beta chains below, sequenced in a study of shared clonotypes between healthy human individuals. Measured with immunoSEQ multiplex PCR; TCRdb has only the in-frame clones, and not every one. The sample yields approximately 470,000 clones, around 73% seen once. The specimen sequenced was PBMCs. All receptors derive from a woman aged 40 to 55 in good health. Some clones in this sample may be carry-over from other donors' samples.

The chain carries TRBV11-2 and TRBJ2-3; 7 bases match TRBD2. Germline CDR1 SGHAT, CDR2 FQNNGV. V shed 5 bases and J 1 base; nucleotides not matched to a gene: 6. CDR3 length: 15 amino acids. In DNA, the CDR3 is TGTGCCAGCAGCCCCGCGGCGGGAGGCACAGATACGCAGTATTTT. Its translation: CASSPAAGGTDTQYF.

Concerning this clone: Just one base apart from a much larger clone, this may be a read error. In DNA form, the CDR3 reads TGCGCCAGCAGCCGTAGCGGGGGGAGCTCCTACGAGCAGTACTTC. Its protein product is CASSRSGGSSYEQYF. The chain is built from TRBV5-1 and TRBJ2-5; 10 nucleotides match TRBD2. The J call may be mistaken, given a closer DNA end match to TRBJ2-7. Germline loops: CDR1 SGHRS, CDR2 YFSETQ. The CDR3 runs to 15 residues.

This chain joins TRBV4-3 and TRBJ2-1; D call uncertain. Germline V gives CDR1 LGHNA, CDR2 YSLEER. The CDR3 length is 12 residues. The ends were cut back, 0 bases at V and 7 bases at J, with 4 bases in the middle. CDR3 DNA: TGCGCCAGCAGCCAAGAGTGGAATGAGCAGTTCTTC. Translating gives CASSQEWNEQFF.

The genes are TRBV27 and TRBJ2-6; no clear D. Germline V gene sequence: CDR1 MNHEY, CDR2 SMNVEV (reference sequence). The CDR3 contains 15 residues. Trimming pared 3 bases from V and 0 bases from J, leaving 6 bases between. The CDR3 loop is CASSLRNSGANVLTF. The CDR3 region has the DNA TGTGCCAGCAGTTTGAGGAACTCTGGGGCCAACGTCCTGACTTTC.

This chain uses TRBV27 with TRBJ1-4, with D possibly being TRBD1 (6 bases). Trimming removed 6 bases from V and 0 bases from J, with 11 bases in between. The V gene's germline CDR1 is MNHEY and CDR2 SMNVEV (reference sequence). The CDR3 sequence is 15 residues long. The CDR3 sequence: CASRRGQTTNEKLFF. Here the CDR3 DNA reads TGTGCCAGCAGGCGGGGACAAACAACTAATGAAAAACTGTTTTTT.